This entry lists 5 T cell receptor beta chains sequenced from one sample in a study of low-dose radiotherapy and immunotherapy resistance in tumors. Primers targeting TRAV and TRBV primed first-strand cDNA, covering alpha and beta chains. The authors ran around 19 PCR cycles to amplify TCRs with a constant-region primer and V-primer adapter. TCRdb reprocessed the reads via MiXCR and lists one record per CDR3 protein. The sample has about 91,000 distinct CDR3 sequences; roughly 20% are singletons. Time point reported: after trial treatment. Treatment defined: LDRT plus nivolumab, ipilimumab, low-dose cyclophosphamide and aspirin (RACIN trial). The sample was PBMCs, taken after low-dose radiotherapy plus immunotherapy. The receptor set was obtained from a female donor with ovarian cancer.

This clonotype was picked up many times. The chain couples TRBV7-2 to TRBJ2-2, with TRBD1 matching 7 bases. From germline, CDR1 is SGHTA and CDR2 FQGNSA. J was trimmed by 3 bases and V by 6 bases; bases with no gene match: 7. There are 15 residues in the CDR3. The CDR3 is CASSRTGTDTGELFF. CDR3 sequence (DNA): TGTGCCAGCAGTCGGACCGGGACAGACACCGGGGAGCTGTTTTTT.

The sample holds many counts of this clonotype. The chain couples TRBV20-1 to TRBJ1-2; 8 nucleotides align to TRBD1. Germline V lookup: CDR1 DFQATT, CDR2 SNEGSKA (reference sequence). The V gene end was trimmed by 4 bases and the J gene end by 4 bases; junction bases not matched to a gene: 2. This CDR3 contains 12 residues. CDR3 bases: TGCAGTGCTACGGACAGGGCCTATGGCTACACCTTC. It specifies CSATDRAYGYTF.

This clonotype was detected many times. The V call is TRBV28, the J call TRBJ1-5; the match to TRBD1 covers 7 bases. Germline CDR1 is MDHEN and CDR2 is SYDVKM. J was trimmed by 2 bases and V by 5 bases; bases with no gene match: 6. The CDR3 totals 15 residues. The CDR3 loop is CASSLIGQGNQPQHF. The CDR3 nucleotides read TGTGCCAGCAGTCTAATAGGACAGGGCAATCAGCCCCAGCATTTT.

Within the sample, this clonotype is medium-sized. The V gene is TRBV6-1, the J gene TRBJ2-7; no firm D call. V lost 4 bases to trimming and J lost 4 bases, with 8 bases between them. This CDR3 has 12 residues. Germline CDR1 reads MNHNS; CDR2 reads SASEGT. This CDR3 reads CASSADGYEQYF. CDR3 coding DNA: TGTGCCAGCAGTGCCGACGGATACGAGCAGTACTTC.

The chain has TRBV20-1 and TRBJ1-1; unclear D gene. The CDR3 is 11 residues long. Germline CDR1 DFQATT, CDR2 SNEGSKA (reference sequence). Trimming shortened V by 0 bases and J by 6 bases, and 5 bases separated the two germline ends. CDR3: CSARDLSEAFF. The DNA for the CDR3 is TGCAGTGCTAGAGATCTTTCTGAAGCTTTCTTT.